This TCR beta chain was sequenced in a study of spatial heterogeneity in lung cancer. As concerns this clonotype: Its specificity is not known.

A single record per CDR3 protein comes from TCRdb applying MiXCR to the 5' RACE reads. The data hold about 2,800 distinct CDR3 sequences, with about 51% observed a single time. Documented time point: sample taken at primary tumor resection. The CDR3 is made up of 16 amino acids. The V and J ends lost 0 bases and 9 bases respectively, with 19 bases between them. Looked up from germline, CDR1 is MGHRA and CDR2 is YSYEKL. Study observations and caveats: Counts that tracked tumor mutation counts were those of expanded intratumoral alpha and beta TCRs.

This clonotype originated in a male donor with early-stage non-small cell lung cancer. This rearrangement joins TRBV4-1 to TRBJ2-3; D ambiguous. This specimen consisted of lung tumor tissue, obtained at surgery. Here the CDR3 reads CASSQDGPGGDVTQYF. The CDR3 bases are TGCGCCAGCAGCCAAGATGGGCCCGGTGGGGATGTGACGCAGTATTTT.